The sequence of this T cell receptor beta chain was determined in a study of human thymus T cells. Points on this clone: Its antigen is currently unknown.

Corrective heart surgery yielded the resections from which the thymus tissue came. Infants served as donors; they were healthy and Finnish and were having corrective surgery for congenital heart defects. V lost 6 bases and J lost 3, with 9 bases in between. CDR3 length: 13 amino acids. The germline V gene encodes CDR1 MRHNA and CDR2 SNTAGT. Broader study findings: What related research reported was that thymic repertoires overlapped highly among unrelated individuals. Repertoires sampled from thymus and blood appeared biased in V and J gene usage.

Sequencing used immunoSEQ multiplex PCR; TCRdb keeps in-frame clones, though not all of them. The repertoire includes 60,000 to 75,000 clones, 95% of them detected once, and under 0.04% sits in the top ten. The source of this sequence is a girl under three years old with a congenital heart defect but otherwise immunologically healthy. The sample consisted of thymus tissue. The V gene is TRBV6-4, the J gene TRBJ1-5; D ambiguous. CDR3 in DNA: TGTGCCAGCAGCAAGCATCCCAATCAGCCCCAGCATTTT. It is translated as CASSKHPNQPQHF.